These 9 T cell receptor beta chains were all obtained from the same sample, sequenced in a study of T cell responses to AZD1222 COVID-19 vaccine (dated by TCRdb to about 2021). Library preparation employed the immunoSEQ multiplex PCR assay. This is the immuneACCESS table as TCRdb keeps it, with only in-frame sequences that have V and J called. A part of the clones is gone; compared with another copy, unresolved V genes explain less than half, and the rest is unexplained. The sample contains some 140,000 clones, roughly 89% of them found a single time. About 6% of the sample is in the top ten clones. The intended sense of this specimen's time point label: baseline before first vaccination. This specimen was peripheral blood, taken on day 0 of AZD1222 vaccination. The receptors shown here come from an adult in good health.

The chain joins TRBV7-6 to TRBJ2-3; 14 bases are a match to TRBD2. V was pared by 5 bases and J by 6 bases, with 10 bases of the junction left unmatched. The CDR3 contains 17 residues. Germline CDR1 and CDR2: SGHVS and FNYEAQ. The CDR3 here is CASSLRGTSGSPDTQYF. DNA for the CDR3: TGTGCCAGCAGCCTCCGGGGGACTAGCGGGAGTCCTGATACGCAGTATTTT.

This clone has a handful of counts. The chain recombines TRBV6-4 with TRBJ2-1; 10 positions match TRBD2. The length of the CDR3 is 15 residues. V lost 0 bases, J lost 6 bases, and 2 bases stayed unmatched. Germline V gives CDR1 MRHNA, CDR2 SNTAGT. The CDR3 is CASSDSSSGSNEQFF. The CDR3 DNA follows: TGTGCCAGCAGTGACTCGTCTAGCGGGAGCAATGAGCAGTTCTTC.

The chain has TRBV10-3 and TRBJ2-1; TRBD2 matches at 12 bases. Germline loops: CDR1 ENHRY, CDR2 SYGVKD. V was pared by 0 bases and J by 5 bases, with 5 bases of the junction left unmatched. This CDR3 is built from 17 residues. The CDR3 bases are TGTGCCATCAGTGAGTCCCTTGGACTAGCGGGAAACAATGAGCAGTTCTTC. This codes for CAISESLGLAGNNEQFF.

The rearrangement joins TRBV6-2 or TRBV6-3 to TRBJ1-2; no clear D gene. Per the germline V gene, CDR1 is MNHEY and CDR2 is SVGEGT. Trimming took 2 bases from V and 8 from J, leaving 15 bases between them. CDR3 length equals 14 residues. CDR3 region: CASSYGRPKGGYTF. For the CDR3, the DNA is TGTGCCAGCAGTTACGGCAGACCCAAGGGCGGCTACACCTTC.

This rearrangement joins TRBV6-5 to TRBJ2-7, with 7 positions matching TRBD2. The CDR3 contains 15 residues. CDR1 is MNHEY and CDR2 is SVGAGI in the germline V gene. With 2 bases clipped from V and 3 bases from J, the junction kept 7 bases outside the gene matches. As DNA, the CDR3 is TGTGCCAGCAGTTACGGGGGGGGTTACTTCTACGAGCAGTACTTC. Translating it yields CASSYGGGYFYEQYF.

The V and J genes are TRBV19 and TRBJ2-1; TRBD2 is a possible D gene (6 bases). Germline CDR1 LNHDA, CDR2 SQIVND (reference sequence). CDR3 length: 18 residues. V lost 3 bases and J 0 bases, leaving 18 bases between the germline ends. CDR3 residues: CASSIRGRQSFSYNEQFF. DNA for the CDR3: TGTGCCAGTAGTATCCGGGGGAGGCAATCTTTCTCCTACAATGAGCAGTTCTTC.

This chain uses TRBV9 with TRBJ1-1; unclear D gene. Trimming shortened V by 0 bases and J by 3 bases, and 9 bases separated the two germline ends. The germline V gene encodes CDR1 SGDLS and CDR2 YYNGEE. CDR3 length: 14 amino acids. Here the CDR3 reads CASSVGPGYTEAFF. The CDR3 DNA reads TGTGCCAGCAGCGTAGGCCCTGGTTACACTGAAGCTTTCTTT.

The J gene is TRBJ1-6, the V gene TRBV7-3; 7 nucleotides match TRBD1. The ends lost 6 bases at V and 7 bases at J; junction bases unmatched: 3. Germline CDR1 SGHTA, CDR2 FQGTGA. The CDR3 spans 13 residues. CDR3 loop: CASSWTGNSPLHF. The CDR3 DNA follows: TGTGCCAGCAGTTGGACAGGAAATTCACCCCTCCACTTT.

The rearrangement uses TRBV7-9 and TRBJ2-1; maybe TRBD2 (5 bases). The germline V gene has CDR1 SEHNR and CDR2 FQNEAQ (reference sequence). With 6 bases removed from V and 6 bases from J, the gap between germline ends came to 21 bases. This CDR3 has 16 amino acids. The CDR3 loop is CASRRARLTGLNEQFF. The CDR3 nucleotides are TGTGCCAGCAGGCGAGCTCGACTAACCGGGCTCAATGAGCAGTTCTTC.